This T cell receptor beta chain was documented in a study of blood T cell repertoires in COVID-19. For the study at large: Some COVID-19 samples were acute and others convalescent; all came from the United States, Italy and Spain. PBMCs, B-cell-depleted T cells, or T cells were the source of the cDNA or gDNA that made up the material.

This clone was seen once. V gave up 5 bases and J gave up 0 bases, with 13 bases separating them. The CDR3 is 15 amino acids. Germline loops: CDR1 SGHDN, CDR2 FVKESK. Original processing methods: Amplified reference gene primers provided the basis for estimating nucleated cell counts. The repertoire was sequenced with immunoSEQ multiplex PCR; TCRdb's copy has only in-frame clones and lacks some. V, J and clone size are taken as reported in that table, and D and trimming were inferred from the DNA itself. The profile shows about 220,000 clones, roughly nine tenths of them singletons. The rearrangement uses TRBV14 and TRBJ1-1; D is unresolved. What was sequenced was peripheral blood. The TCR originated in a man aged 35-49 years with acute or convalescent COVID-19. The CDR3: CASSEIEVMNTEAFF. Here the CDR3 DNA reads TGTGCCAGCAGCGAAATCGAGGTCATGAACACTGAAGCTTTCTTT.